This T cell receptor (beta chain) was captured by sequencing in a study of blood T cell repertoires in COVID-19. Whole-study context: Sites across the United States, Italy and Spain contributed samples from acute and convalescent COVID-19.

V was clipped by 4 bases and J by 8 bases; unmatched bases: 6. The CDR3 totals 14 residues. The germline CDR1 and CDR2 sequences are SGHNT and YYREEE (reference sequence). Repertoires were generated with immunoSEQ multiplex PCR, while TCRdb's copy carries only in-frame clones and drops some. The table has 45,000 to 65,000 clones, around 89% seen once. Source material: peripheral blood. The chain combines TRBV5-4 with TRBJ1-4, with 9 bases that match TRBD1. The sequence was obtained from a human donor in a cohort sampled during active COVID-19. In DNA, the CDR3 is TGTGCCAGCAGCCGCGGGACAGGGAGAGAAAAACTGTTTTTT. Its translation is CASSRGTGREKLFF.